What follows are 9 T cell receptor beta chains derived from one specimen sequenced in a study of OX40 agonist ivuxolimab in advanced cancers. Profiling relied on immunoSEQ multiplex PCR, and the TCRdb table lists in-frame clones only, not all of them. The sample has 90,000 or so clones; around 90% are singletons. The sample was CD4+ or CD8+ T cells sorted from blood, taken in a trial of the OX40 agonist ivuxolimab. The receptor set was obtained from an adult with an advanced solid tumor such as melanoma, head and neck, liver or kidney cancer.

The chain employs TRBV4-3 and TRBJ2-6; maybe TRBD1 (6 bases). Looked up from germline, CDR1 is LGHNA and CDR2 is YSLEER. V lost 0 bases to trimming and J lost 4 bases, with 10 bases between them. The length of the CDR3 is 16 residues. Here the CDR3 reads CASSQEQGTGANVLTF. DNA of the CDR3: TGCGCCAGCAGCCAAGAGCAGGGGACCGGGGCCAACGTCCTGACTTTC.

This clone was counted once. The rearrangement joins TRBV30 to TRBJ2-3; D ambiguous. V was pared by 0 bases and J by 4 bases, with 5 bases between. Germline CDR1 GTSNPN, CDR2 SVGIG (reference sequence). The CDR3 runs 12 residues. The CDR3 bases are TGTGCCTGGAGTGTACATTCAGATACGCAGTATTTT. Amino acid sequence: CAWSVHSDTQYF.

V is TRBV19 and J is TRBJ1-1, with a weak D call TRBD1 (5 bases). CDR3 length: 14 residues. Germline V lookup: CDR1 LNHDA, CDR2 SQIVND (reference sequence). V was cut by 7 bases and J by 4 bases, with 16 bases left in between. The CDR3, as DNA: TGTGCCAGTACCACCGCCGGGACTGTCACTGAAGCTTTCTTT. Amino acids: CASTTAGTVTEAFF.

In its sample, this clone was seen once. The chain's CDR3 is CASSDEVNTEAFF. DNA for the CDR3: TGTGCCAGCAGTGACGAAGTGAACACTGAAGCTTTCTTT. V gene TRBV6-4 combines with J gene TRBJ1-1, with unresolved D. Trimming shortened V by 2 bases and J by 0 bases, and 4 bases separated the two germline ends. The length of the CDR3 is 13 residues. The germline V gene has CDR1 MRHNA and CDR2 SNTAGT.

The chain is built from TRBV11-3 and TRBJ1-1; D remains unclear. Per the germline V gene, CDR1 is SGHNT and CDR2 is YENEEA. V shed 1 base and J shed 6 bases, with 6 bases lying between them. The CDR3 sequence is 12 residues long. CDR3: CASSLGLAEAFF. The CDR3 DNA sequence: TGTGCCAGCAGCTTAGGTCTGGCTGAAGCTTTCTTT.

The chain combines TRBV5-1 with TRBJ1-1; 9 bases agree with TRBD1. Per germline, CDR1 SGHRS and CDR2 YFSETQ. The CDR3 consists of 16 residues. With V trimmed by 0 bases and J by 6 bases, 9 bases remained unmatched. DNA for the CDR3: TGCGCCAGCAGCTTGGCCTATGGACAGGGGCATCCTGAAGCTTTCTTT. Protein product: CASSLAYGQGHPEAFF.

The chain joins TRBV18 to TRBJ1-2; 10 nucleotides align to TRBD1. The CDR3 has 18 amino acids. Per the germline V gene, CDR1 is KGHSH and CDR2 is LQKENI. V lost 3 bases and J lost 0; bases outside the gene matches: 10. The DNA of the CDR3 is TGTGCCAGCTCACCCCTCGGGACAGGGGCCGAAGCTAACTATGGCTACACCTTC. It translates to CASSPLGTGAEANYGYTF.

The chain combines TRBV4-1 with TRBJ2-7; 10 positions match TRBD2. Losses at the gene ends were 0 bases for V and 0 bases for J; bases not matched to a gene: 8. This CDR3 comprises 18 residues. From germline, CDR1 is MGHRA and CDR2 YSYEKL. The CDR3 is CASSQDQSGRVYSYEQYF. The CDR3 DNA sequence: TGCGCCAGCAGCCAAGATCAGAGCGGGAGGGTCTACTCCTACGAGCAGTACTTC.

The CDR3 nucleotides read TGTGCCAGCAGCTTGAGTCAGACGAACACCGGGGAGCTGTTTTTT. As protein: CASSLSQTNTGELFF. The chain employs TRBV7-2 and TRBJ2-2; the D is unclear. Germline assignment: CDR1 SGHTA and CDR2 FQGNSA. Trimming cost V 3 bases and J 0 bases, with 8 bases left between them. The CDR3 sequence is 15 residues long.